The next 26 T cell receptor beta chains were all read from a single sample in a study of T cell responses to AZD1222 COVID-19 vaccine. Sequencing was performed with immunoSEQ multiplex PCR; in TCRdb, only in-frame clones are kept and a portion is missing. The sample shows about 170,000 clones, 85% to 90% of them seen only once. This specimen was peripheral blood, taken 28 days after the second dose of the MenACWY control vaccine. Source of these receptors: an adult who received the MenACWY meningococcal vaccine as a control.

J is TRBJ2-7 and V is TRBV29-1, with 12 bases aligning to TRBD1. The CDR3 loop spans 12 amino acids. The germline V gene encodes CDR1 SQVTM and CDR2 ANQGSEA. V lost 6 bases and J lost 5; bases outside the gene matches: 2. The CDR3 here is CSVGTGGDEQYF. The CDR3, as DNA: TGCAGCGTGGGGACAGGGGGCGACGAGCAGTACTTC.

The rearrangement joins TRBV5-1 to TRBJ1-4, with a tentative D call TRBD1 (5 bases). CDR1 is SGHRS and CDR2 is YFSETQ in the germline V gene. With 0 bases removed from V and 0 bases from J, the gap between germline ends came to 12 bases. The CDR3 contains 17 residues. CDR3 sequence reads: CASSLAAGTTTNEKLFF. CDR3 nucleotide sequence: TGCGCCAGCAGCTTGGCGGCAGGGACCACAACTAATGAAAAACTGTTTTTT. Using reference TRBV5-1 and TRBJ1-4 for the parts outside the CDR3, the full variable domain is KAGVTQTPRYLIKTRGQQVTLSCSPISGHRSVSWYQQTPGQGLQFLFEYFSETQRNKGNFPGRFSGRQFSNSRSEMNVSTLELGDSALYLCASSLAAGTTTNEKLFFGSGTQLSVL.

The rearrangement links TRBV28 to TRBJ2-5, with D possibly being TRBD1 (5 bases). This CDR3 region has 16 residues. Germline assignment: CDR1 MDHEN and CDR2 SYDVKM. With 5 bases removed from V and 0 bases from J, the gap between germline ends came to 16 bases. For the CDR3, the DNA is TGTGCCAGCAGTACACGGGCGAAGGGGAACCAAGAGACCCAGTACTTC. Its translation is CASSTRAKGNQETQYF.

The chain has TRBV19 and TRBJ2-1; D may be TRBD2 (6 bases). Germline CDR1 and CDR2: LNHDA and SQIVND (reference sequence). The V and J ends lost 6 bases and 4 bases respectively, with 10 bases between them. This CDR3 region has 13 residues. The CDR3 DNA reads TGTGCCAGTAGCGGGAGCGGTTACAATGAGCAGTTCTTC. Translation: CASSGSGYNEQFF.

This chain connects TRBV27 to TRBJ2-7; either TRBD1 or TRBD2 may supply D (5 bases each). The CDR3 spans 13 residues. Trimming took off 1 base at V and 8 bases at J, with 12 bases between the two ends. The germline V gene encodes CDR1 MNHEY and CDR2 SMNVEV (reference sequence). CDR3 coding DNA: TGTGCCAGCAGTTTATATACCGGGACCAAGCAGTACTTC. Translated, it gives CASSLYTGTKQYF.

The genes are TRBV5-1 and TRBJ2-7, with D possibly matching TRBD1 (6 bases). In germline, CDR1 is SGHRS, CDR2 YFSETQ. Trimming shortened V by 4 bases and J by 5 bases, and 13 bases separated the two germline ends. This CDR3 has 13 residues. The CDR3 nucleotides are TGCGCCAGCAGCCCCACAGGGTCCGACGAGCAGTACTTC. It specifies CASSPTGSDEQYF. Full variable domain (missing parts from reference TRBV5-1 and TRBJ2-7): KAGVTQTPRYLIKTRGQQVTLSCSPISGHRSVSWYQQTPGQGLQFLFEYFSETQRNKGNFPGRFSGRQFSNSRSEMNVSTLELGDSALYLCASSPTGSDEQYFGPGTRLTVT.

This chain connects TRBV29-1 to TRBJ2-7; 9 bases fit TRBD1. There are 13 residues in the CDR3. V shed 1 base, J shed 4 bases, and the junction held 2 bases outside the gene matches. Germline CDR1 reads SQVTM; CDR2 reads ANQGSEA. CDR3 amino acids: CSVEVGQGYEQYF. CDR3 DNA: TGCAGCGTTGAAGTAGGACAGGGGTACGAGCAGTACTTC.

The genes are TRBV5-6 and TRBJ1-1; D not certain. The CDR3 runs 13 residues. Germline V CDR1 and CDR2: SGHDT, YYEEEE. The ends were cut back, 1 base at V and 0 bases at J, with 4 bases in the middle. CDR3 in amino acids: CASSLTVNTEAFF. CDR3 coding DNA: TGTGCCAGCAGCTTGACAGTGAACACTGAAGCTTTCTTT.

This chain uses TRBV29-1 with TRBJ2-3, with D perhaps assigned TRBD1 or TRBD2 (5 bases each). The V end was cut by 4 bases, the J end by 4 bases, with 15 bases between. The CDR3 contains 14 residues. Germline values: CDR1 SQVTM, CDR2 ANQGSEA. The CDR3 DNA reads as TGCAGCGTTGCGGGGCGGATTAGGGCAGATACGCAGTATTTT. Translation: CSVAGRIRADTQYF.

This clone was detected once. V is TRBV4-3 and J is TRBJ1-1; maybe TRBD1 (6 bases). Germline V lookup: CDR1 LGHNA, CDR2 YSLEER. The CDR3 is made up of 16 amino acids. V was cut by 1 base and J by 4 bases, with 16 bases left in between. Written as DNA, the CDR3 is TGCGCCAGCAGCCAAGTCGTCAGGGGATTCGGCACTGAAGCTTTCTTT. Its protein is CASSQVVRGFGTEAFF.

This clone appeared once. The CDR3: CASTSRRDTYSGANVLTF. Written as DNA, the CDR3 is TGTGCCAGCACCTCTAGGCGGGACACATACTCTGGGGCCAACGTCCTGACTTTC. The rearrangement links TRBV7-2 to TRBJ2-6; D may correspond to TRBD1 or TRBD2 (6 bases each). The CDR3 length is 18 residues. Germline assignment: CDR1 SGHTA and CDR2 FQGNSA. Between the trimmed V and J ends, which lost 7 bases and 0 bases, there was a span of 19 bases.

The chain uses TRBV4-1 and TRBJ1-2, with D possibly matching TRBD1 (6 bases). CDR3 length: 11 residues. Trimming removed 1 base at V and 9 bases at J, with 6 bases between. Germline-derived CDR1 and CDR2 are MGHRA and YSYEKL. The CDR3 region has the DNA TGCGCCAGCAGCCAAGGGGACAGCTACACCTTC. Its translation is CASSQGDSYTF.

The genes are TRBV7-9 and TRBJ1-1, with D hard to call. The CDR3 is 13 amino acids. Germline values: CDR1 SEHNR, CDR2 FQNEAQ (reference sequence). Trimming took 5 bases from V and 3 from J, leaving 10 bases between them. For the CDR3, the DNA is TGTGCCAGCAGCCCCCCGGCGGACACTGAAGCTTTCTTT. It encodes CASSPPADTEAFF.

This sequence joins TRBV7-9 and TRBJ1-1, with D perhaps TRBD1 (5 bases). The CDR3 extends over 17 amino acids. Germline V gene data show CDR1 as SEHNR and CDR2 as FQNEAQ (reference sequence). Trimming cost V 1 base and J 4 bases, with 19 bases left between them. The CDR3 bases are TGTGCCAGCAGCTTAGTCAACCCCTTCTCGGGGGGCACTGAAGCTTTCTTT. This translates into CASSLVNPFSGGTEAFF. Variable domain in full (rest from reference TRBV7-9 and TRBJ1-1): DTGVSQNPRHKITKRGQNVTFRCDPISEHNRLYWYRQTLGQGPEFLTYFQNEAQLEKSRLLSDRFSAERPKGSFSTLEIQRTEQGDSAMYLCASSLVNPFSGGTEAFFGQGTRLTVV.

The chain joins TRBV15 to TRBJ1-3; D possibly corresponds to TRBD1 (5 bases). Trimming removed 2 bases from V and 4 bases from J, with 12 bases in between. The CDR3 spans 15 residues. Germline lookup yields CDR1 LNHNV and CDR2 YYDKDF (reference sequence). The DNA for the CDR3 is TGTGCCACCAGCAGACCGAGAGGGGAGGGAAACACCATATATTTT. Its protein product is CATSRPRGEGNTIYF.

This chain joins TRBV7-9 and TRBJ2-1, with 11 nucleotides matching TRBD2. The CDR3 is made up of 15 amino acids. The junction had 6 bases not matched to a gene; V was cut back by 3 bases and J by 8 bases. Per germline, CDR1 SEHNR and CDR2 FQNEAQ (reference sequence). The CDR3 spells CASSLGLAVGDEQFF. The CDR3 coding sequence is TGTGCCAGCAGCTTGGGACTAGCGGTAGGAGATGAGCAGTTCTTC.

In nucleotides, the CDR3 is TGTGCCAGCAGCCCTCGGACGGATGGCTACACCTTC. Translation gives CASSPRTDGYTF. The chain has TRBV9 and TRBJ1-2; D ambiguous. The CDR3 runs 12 residues. Trimming cost V 4 bases and J 6 bases, with 10 bases left between them. Germline V gene sequence: CDR1 SGDLS, CDR2 YYNGEE. Full variable domain (rest looked up from reference TRBV9 and TRBJ1-2): DSGVTQTPKHLITATGQRVTLRCSPRSGDLSVYWYQQSLDQGLQFLIQYYNGEERAKGNILERFSAQQFPDLHSELNLSSLELGDSALYFCASSPRTDGYTFGSGTRLTVV.

The chain links TRBV14 to TRBJ1-1; tentative D call: TRBD1 (5 bases). Per germline, CDR1 SGHDN and CDR2 FVKESK. This CDR3 contains 14 residues. V was trimmed by 3 bases and J by 2 bases, leaving 10 bases between them. The CDR3 nucleotides are TGTGCCAGCAGCCAGAGGACACTTAACACTGAAGCTTTCTTT. Residues: CASSQRTLNTEAFF. The entire variable domain, with the rest obtained from reference TRBV14 and TRBJ1-1, is as follows: EAGVTQFPSHSVIEKGQTVTLRCDPISGHDNLYWYRRVMGKEIKFLLHFVKESKQDESGMPNNRFLAERTGGTYSTLKVQPAELEDSGVYFCASSQRTLNTEAFFGQGTRLTVV.

The chain has TRBV21-1 and TRBJ2-7; TRBD1 was called by the table and not checked on the DNA. TRBV21-1 is an annotated pseudogene. The CDR3 is 20 amino acids. The chain's CDR3 is CASGTQWGTEVVNVSYEQYF. In DNA form, the CDR3 reads TGTGCCAGCGGTACCCAATGGGGGACAGAGGTGGTAAATGTGTCCTACGAGCAGTACTTC.

This clone appeared a few times. The rearrangement links TRBV5-4 to TRBJ2-7, with D perhaps matching TRBD1 (6 bases). CDR1 and CDR2 (germline): SGHNT, YYREEE (reference sequence). Trimming stripped 10 bases from V and 5 bases from J, with 19 bases between. The CDR3 runs 13 residues. The chain's CDR3 is CAGHRTGFNEQYF. The CDR3 DNA sequence: TGTGCCGGCCATAGAACAGGGTTTAACGAGCAGTACTTC.

J is TRBJ1-3 and V is TRBV18; 10 bases are shared with TRBD1. Germline lookup yields CDR1 KGHSH and CDR2 LQKENI. J lost 6 bases, V lost 3 bases, and 8 bases had no gene match. This CDR3 spans 16 amino acids. CDR3: CASSPPSGTGANTIYF. CDR3 coding DNA: TGTGCCAGCTCACCGCCTTCCGGGACAGGGGCAAACACCATATATTTT.

The chain links TRBV5-1 to TRBJ2-5, with TRBD2 matching 11 bases. The germline V gene encodes CDR1 SGHRS and CDR2 YFSETQ. CDR3 length: 15 amino acids. The V and J ends lost 0 bases and 5 bases, in that order; junction bases with no gene match: 3. The CDR3 loop is CASSLVAGGRETQYF. Written as DNA, the CDR3 is TGCGCCAGCAGCTTGGTAGCGGGAGGGCGCGAGACCCAGTACTTC.

The chain uses TRBV3-1 (or the pseudogene TRBV3-2) and TRBJ1-5, with D possibly TRBD1 on 6 matching bases. Trimming shortened V by 0 bases and J by 5 bases, and 8 bases separated the two germline ends. The CDR3 contains 14 residues. In germline, CDR1 is LGHDT, CDR2 YNNKEL (reference sequence). CDR3 amino acids: CASSQDHRDQPQHF. The CDR3 DNA sequence: TGTGCCAGCAGCCAAGATCACAGGGATCAGCCCCAGCATTTT.

The chain carries TRBV7-8 and TRBJ2-7; D call uncertain. V gave up 11 bases and J gave up 2 bases, with 13 bases separating them. The germline V gene encodes CDR1 SGHVS and CDR2 FQNEAQ. The CDR3 has 12 amino acids. CDR3 sequence reads: CAVGRTPYEQYF. The CDR3 region has the DNA TGTGCCGTCGGGCGTACGCCCTACGAGCAGTACTTC.

The chain has TRBV25-1 and TRBJ1-1; no definite D call. The CDR3 loop spans 15 amino acids. The ends were cut back, 5 bases at V and 1 base at J, with 14 bases in the middle. Germline CDR1 and CDR2: MGHDK and SYGVNS. CDR3 sequence: CASSPATSTNTEAFF. CDR3 nucleotides: TGTGCCAGCAGTCCAGCGACCTCTACGAACACTGAAGCTTTCTTT.

The rearrangement joins TRBV5-4 to TRBJ1-4; a weak D match, TRBD1 (5 bases). The germline gives CDR1 SGHNT, CDR2 YYREEE (reference sequence). This CDR3 contains 14 residues. Between the trimmed V and J ends, which lost 4 bases and 5 bases, there was a span of 12 bases. The CDR3 spells CASSTTAENEKLFF. The CDR3 coding sequence is TGTGCCAGCAGCACGACAGCTGAGAATGAAAAACTGTTTTTT.